Detailed here is one TCR beta chain. Using immunoSEQ multiplex PCR, the repertoire was profiled, and TCRdb retains in-frame clones only, with some absent. The profile shows 100,000 or so clones, about nine tenths of them singletons. This record belongs to a study of blood T cell repertoires in COVID-19. CDR3 size: 14 residues. The ends were cut back, 6 bases at V and 4 bases at J, with 12 bases in the middle. Germline V gene lookup returns CDR1 KGHSH and CDR2 LQKENI. The TCR originated in a man aged 65 to 85 with acute or convalescent COVID-19. Sequencing was carried out using peripheral blood. V and J are TRBV18 and TRBJ1-4, with D unclear. CDR3 loop: CASSETNRNEKLFF. CDR3 coding DNA: TGTGCCAGCTCTGAGACTAACCGTAATGAAAAACTGTTTTTT.